Sequencing of this T cell receptor beta chain was carried out in a study of shared clonotypes between healthy human individuals. The germline V gene has CDR1 MNHGY and CDR2 SVAAGI. V dropped 8 bases and J dropped 4; count of bases not matched to a gene: 11. The CDR3 sequence is 15 residues long. This table comes from immunoSEQ multiplex PCR, and its TCRdb copy is limited to in-frame clones, with some not included. Altogether approximately 600,000 clones are present, roughly 95% being singletons, with the ten largest covering about 0.11%. Naive CD8 cells comprised CD45RO-negative, CCR7-positively selected cells, excluding terminally differentiated effector memory CD45RA+ cells.

The clonotype originates from a woman in her twenties or thirties in good health. This chain links TRBV6-9 with TRBJ2-7, with 10 bases fitting TRBD1. The source material was naive CD8+ T cells sorted from blood. This CDR3 is CASDDRGRRWYEQYF. CDR3 nucleotides: TGTGCCAGCGACGACAGGGGGCGCCGTTGGTACGAGCAGTACTTC.